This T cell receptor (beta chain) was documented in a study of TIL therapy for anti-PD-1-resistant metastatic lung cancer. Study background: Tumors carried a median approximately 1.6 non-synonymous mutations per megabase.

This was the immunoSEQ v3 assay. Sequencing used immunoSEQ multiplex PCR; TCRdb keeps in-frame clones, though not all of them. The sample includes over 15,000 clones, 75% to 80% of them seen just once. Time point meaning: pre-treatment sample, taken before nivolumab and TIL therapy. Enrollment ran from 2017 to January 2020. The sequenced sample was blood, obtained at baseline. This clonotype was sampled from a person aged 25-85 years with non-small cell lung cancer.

For the CDR3, the DNA is TGTGCCAGCTCACCACTAGGTAGGGGCATGAACACTGAAGCTTTCTTT. Amino acids: CASSPLGRGMNTEAFF. The rearrangement joins TRBV18 to TRBJ1-1; tentatively, D is TRBD1 (5 bases). Germline V lookup: CDR1 KGHSH, CDR2 LQKENI. Trimming stripped 1 base from V and 0 bases from J, with 12 bases between. The CDR3 covers 16 residues.